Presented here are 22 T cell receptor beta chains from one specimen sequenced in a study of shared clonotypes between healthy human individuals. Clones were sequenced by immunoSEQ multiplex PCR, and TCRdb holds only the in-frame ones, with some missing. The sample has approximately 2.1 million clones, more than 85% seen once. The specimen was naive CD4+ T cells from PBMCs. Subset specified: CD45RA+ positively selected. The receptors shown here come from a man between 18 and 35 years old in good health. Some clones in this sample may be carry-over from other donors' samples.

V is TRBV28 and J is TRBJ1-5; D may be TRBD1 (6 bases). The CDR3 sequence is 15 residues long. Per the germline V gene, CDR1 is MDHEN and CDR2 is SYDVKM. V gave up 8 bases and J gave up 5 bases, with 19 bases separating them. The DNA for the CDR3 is TGTGCCAGCGCAGGGGCGGTGTTACATGATCAGCCCCAGCATTTT. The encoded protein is CASAGAVLHDQPQHF.

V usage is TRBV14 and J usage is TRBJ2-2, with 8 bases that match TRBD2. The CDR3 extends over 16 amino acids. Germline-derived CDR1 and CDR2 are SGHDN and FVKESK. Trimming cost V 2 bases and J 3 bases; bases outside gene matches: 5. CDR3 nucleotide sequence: TGTGCCAGCAGCCAACGGAACGGGAGGGACACCGGGGAGCTGTTTTTT. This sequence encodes CASSQRNGRDTGELFF.

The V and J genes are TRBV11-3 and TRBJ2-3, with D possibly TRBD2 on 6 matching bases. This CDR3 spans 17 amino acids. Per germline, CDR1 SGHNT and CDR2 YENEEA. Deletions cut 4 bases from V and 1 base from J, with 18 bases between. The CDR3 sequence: CASSSPPSEHCTDTQYF. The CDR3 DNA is TGTGCCAGCAGCTCCCCCCCTAGCGAACATTGCACAGATACGCAGTATTTT.

The CDR3 region is CASSSPRGAEYEQYF. For the CDR3, the DNA is TGTGCCAGCAGTTCCCCGCGGGGGGCCGAGTACGAGCAGTACTTC. V usage is TRBV27 and J usage is TRBJ2-7; TRBD2 matches 8 bases. The CDR3 sequence is 15 residues long. V shed 4 bases and J 4 bases; nucleotides not matched to a gene: 9. In germline, CDR1 is MNHEY, CDR2 SMNVEV (reference sequence).

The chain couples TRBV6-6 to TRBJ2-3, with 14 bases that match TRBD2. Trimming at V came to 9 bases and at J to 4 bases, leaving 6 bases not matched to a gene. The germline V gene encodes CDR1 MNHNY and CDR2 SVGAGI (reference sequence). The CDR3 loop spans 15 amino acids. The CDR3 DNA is TGTGCCAGTTTAGGGACTAGCGGGAGTGCAGATACGCAGTATTTT. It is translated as CASLGTSGSADTQYF.

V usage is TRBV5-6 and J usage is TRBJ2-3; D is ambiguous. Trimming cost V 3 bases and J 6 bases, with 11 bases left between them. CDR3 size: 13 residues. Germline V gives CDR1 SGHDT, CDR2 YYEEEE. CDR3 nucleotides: TGTGCCAGCAGCTCGGTGCAGGTCGATACGCAGTATTTT. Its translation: CASSSVQVDTQYF. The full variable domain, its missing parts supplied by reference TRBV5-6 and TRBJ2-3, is DAGVTQSPTHLIKTRGQQVTLRCSPKSGHDTVSWYQQALGQGPQFIFQYYEEEERQRGNFPDRFSGHQFPNYSSELNVNALLLGDSALYLCASSSVQVDTQYFGPGTRLTVL.

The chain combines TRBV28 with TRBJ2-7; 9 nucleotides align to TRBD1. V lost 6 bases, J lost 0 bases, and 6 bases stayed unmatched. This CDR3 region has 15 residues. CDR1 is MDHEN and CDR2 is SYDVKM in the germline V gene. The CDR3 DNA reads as TGTGCCAGCAGCGCCTTGGGACAGGGCTCCTACGAGCAGTACTTC. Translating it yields CASSALGQGSYEQYF. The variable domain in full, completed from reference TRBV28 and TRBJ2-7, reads DVKVTQSSRYLVKRTGEKVFLECVQDMDHENMFWYRQDPGLGLRLIYFSYDVKMKEKGDIPEGYSVSREKKERFSLILESASTNQTSMYLCASSALGQGSYEQYFGPGTRLTVT.

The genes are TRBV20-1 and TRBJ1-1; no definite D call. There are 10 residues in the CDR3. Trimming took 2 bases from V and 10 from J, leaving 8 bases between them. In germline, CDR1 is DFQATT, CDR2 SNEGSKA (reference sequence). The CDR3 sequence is CSARRGIAFF. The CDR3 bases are TGCAGTGCTAGACGAGGCATAGCTTTCTTT.

The CDR3 sequence is CASVTSGRALDHNEQFF. The CDR3 nucleotides are TGTGCCAGTGTAACTAGCGGGAGGGCCCTTGACCACAATGAGCAGTTCTTC. V is TRBV28 and J is TRBJ2-1; TRBD2 agrees at 13 bases. This CDR3 spans 17 amino acids. V lost 9 bases and J lost 5; bases outside the gene matches: 13. Per the germline V gene, CDR1 is MDHEN and CDR2 is SYDVKM.

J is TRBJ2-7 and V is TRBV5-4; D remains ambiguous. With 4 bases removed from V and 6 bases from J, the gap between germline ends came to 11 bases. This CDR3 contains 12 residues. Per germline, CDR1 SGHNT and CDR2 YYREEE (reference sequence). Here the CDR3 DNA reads TGTGCCAGCAGCCGACACGTGGGCGAGCAGTACTTC. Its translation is CASSRHVGEQYF. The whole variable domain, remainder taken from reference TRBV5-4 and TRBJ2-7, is ETGVTQSPTHLIKTRGQQVTLRCSSQSGHNTVSWYQQALGQGPQFIFQYYREEENGRGNFPPRFSGLQFPNYSSELNVNALELDDSALYLCASSRHVGEQYFGPGTRLTVT.

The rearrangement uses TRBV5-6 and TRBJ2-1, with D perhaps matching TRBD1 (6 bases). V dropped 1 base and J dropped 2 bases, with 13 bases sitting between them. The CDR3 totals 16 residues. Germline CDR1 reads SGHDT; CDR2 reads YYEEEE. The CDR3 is CASSLLQGFTYNEQFF. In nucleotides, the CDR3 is TGTGCCAGCAGCTTGTTACAGGGCTTCACCTACAATGAGCAGTTCTTC.

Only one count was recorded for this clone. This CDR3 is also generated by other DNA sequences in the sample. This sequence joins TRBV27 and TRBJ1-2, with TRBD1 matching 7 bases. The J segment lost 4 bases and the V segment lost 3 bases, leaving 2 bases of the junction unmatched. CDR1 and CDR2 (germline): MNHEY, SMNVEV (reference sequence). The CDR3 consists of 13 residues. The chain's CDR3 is CASSFRGAYGYTF. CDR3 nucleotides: TGTGCCAGCAGTTTCAGGGGGGCCTATGGCTACACCTTC.

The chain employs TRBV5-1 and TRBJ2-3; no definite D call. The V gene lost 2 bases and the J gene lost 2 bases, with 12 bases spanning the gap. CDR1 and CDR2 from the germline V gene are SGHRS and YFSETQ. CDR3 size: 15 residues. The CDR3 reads CASSFTSPITDTQYF. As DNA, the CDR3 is TGCGCCAGCAGCTTTACCTCCCCCATCACAGATACGCAGTATTTT.

The CDR3 DNA follows: TGTGCTAGTGGTTTGGGGAAGACAGATACGCAGTATTTT. Translating it yields CASGLGKTDTQYF. The genes are TRBV12-5 and TRBJ2-3, with D uncertain. Trimming cost V 1 base and J 3 bases, with 5 bases left between them. The CDR3 spans 13 residues. CDR1 and CDR2 (germline): LGHNT, FRNRAP.

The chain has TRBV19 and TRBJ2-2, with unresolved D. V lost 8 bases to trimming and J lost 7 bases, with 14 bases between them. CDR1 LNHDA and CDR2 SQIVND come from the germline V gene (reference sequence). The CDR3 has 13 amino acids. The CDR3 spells CASLGLVGGELFF. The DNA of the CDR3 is TGTGCCAGTCTGGGCCTTGTGGGCGGGGAGCTGTTTTTT.

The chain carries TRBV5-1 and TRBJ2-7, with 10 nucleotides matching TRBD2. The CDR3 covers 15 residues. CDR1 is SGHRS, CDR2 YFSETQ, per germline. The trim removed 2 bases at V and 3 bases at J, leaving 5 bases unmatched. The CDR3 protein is CASSFTSGTYYEQYF. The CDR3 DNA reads TGCGCCAGCAGCTTCACTAGCGGGACCTACTACGAGCAGTACTTC. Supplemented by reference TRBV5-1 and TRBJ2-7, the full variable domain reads KAGVTQTPRYLIKTRGQQVTLSCSPISGHRSVSWYQQTPGQGLQFLFEYFSETQRNKGNFPGRFSGRQFSNSRSEMNVSTLELGDSALYLCASSFTSGTYYEQYFGPGTRLTVT.

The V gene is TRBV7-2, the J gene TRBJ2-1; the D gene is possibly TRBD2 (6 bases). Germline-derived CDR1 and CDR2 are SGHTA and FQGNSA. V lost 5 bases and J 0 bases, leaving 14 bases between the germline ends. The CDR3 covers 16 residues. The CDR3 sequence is CASSGGIMSSYNEQFF. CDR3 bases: TGTGCCAGCAGCGGCGGGATTATGAGCTCCTACAATGAGCAGTTCTTC.

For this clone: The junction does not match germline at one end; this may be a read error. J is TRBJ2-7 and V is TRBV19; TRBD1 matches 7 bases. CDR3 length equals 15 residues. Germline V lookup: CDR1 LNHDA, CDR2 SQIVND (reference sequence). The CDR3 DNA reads TGTGCCAGTAGTCAGGACAGGATTACACCCTACGGGCAGTACTTC. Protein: CASSQDRITPYGQYF.

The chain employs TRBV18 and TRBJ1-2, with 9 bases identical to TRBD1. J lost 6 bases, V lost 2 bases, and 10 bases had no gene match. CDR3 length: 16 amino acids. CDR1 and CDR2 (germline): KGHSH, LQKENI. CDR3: CASSPGTGNKGNGYTF. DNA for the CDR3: TGTGCCAGCTCACCAGGGACAGGGAATAAGGGGAATGGCTACACCTTC.

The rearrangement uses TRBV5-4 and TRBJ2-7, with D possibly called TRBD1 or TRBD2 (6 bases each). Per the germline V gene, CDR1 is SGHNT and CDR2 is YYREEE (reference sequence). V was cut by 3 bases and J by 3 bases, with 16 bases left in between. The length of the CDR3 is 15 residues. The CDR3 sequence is CASSYQGRAGYEQYF. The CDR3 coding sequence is TGTGCCAGCAGCTACCAGGGGCGAGCGGGCTACGAGCAGTACTTC.

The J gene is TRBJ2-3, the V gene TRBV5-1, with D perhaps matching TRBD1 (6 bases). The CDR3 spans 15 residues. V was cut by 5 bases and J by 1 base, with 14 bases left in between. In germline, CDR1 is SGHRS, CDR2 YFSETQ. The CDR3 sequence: CASRVSGARTDTQYF. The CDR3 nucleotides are TGCGCCAGCAGGGTTTCAGGGGCCCGCACAGATACGCAGTATTTT.

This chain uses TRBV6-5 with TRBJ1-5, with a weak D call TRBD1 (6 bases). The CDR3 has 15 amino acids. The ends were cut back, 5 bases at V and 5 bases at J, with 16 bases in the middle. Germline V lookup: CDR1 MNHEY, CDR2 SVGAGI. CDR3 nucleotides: TGTGCCAGCAGTCCACGTAACAGGGCCCATCAGCCCCAGCATTTT. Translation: CASSPRNRAHQPQHF.